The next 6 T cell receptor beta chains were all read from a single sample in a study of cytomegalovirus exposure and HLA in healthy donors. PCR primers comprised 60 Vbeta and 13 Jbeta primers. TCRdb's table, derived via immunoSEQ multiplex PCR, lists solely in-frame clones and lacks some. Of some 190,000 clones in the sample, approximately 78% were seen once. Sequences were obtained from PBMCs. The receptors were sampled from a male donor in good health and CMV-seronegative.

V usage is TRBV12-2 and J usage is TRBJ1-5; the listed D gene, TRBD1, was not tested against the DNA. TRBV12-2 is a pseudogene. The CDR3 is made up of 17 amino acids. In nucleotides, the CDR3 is TGTGCAAGTCGCTTCCCGTTGACAGGGGAAAAGGGTCAGCCCCAGCATTTT. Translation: CASRFPLTGEKGQPQHF.

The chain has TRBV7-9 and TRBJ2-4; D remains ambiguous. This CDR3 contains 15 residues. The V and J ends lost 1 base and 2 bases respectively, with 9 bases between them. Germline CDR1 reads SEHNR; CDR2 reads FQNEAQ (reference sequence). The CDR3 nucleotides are TGTGCCAGCAGCTTAGAGCTGCTCCCCAAAAACATTCAGTACTTC. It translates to CASSLELLPKNIQYF.

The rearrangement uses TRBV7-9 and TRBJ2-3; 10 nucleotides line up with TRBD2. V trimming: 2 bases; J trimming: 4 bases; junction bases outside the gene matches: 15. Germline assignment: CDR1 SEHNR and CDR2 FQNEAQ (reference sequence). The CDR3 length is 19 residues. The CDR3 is CASSLPLAGANLEPDTQYF. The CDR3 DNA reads TGTGCCAGCAGCTTACCTCTAGCGGGGGCTAACCTTGAACCAGATACGCAGTATTTT.

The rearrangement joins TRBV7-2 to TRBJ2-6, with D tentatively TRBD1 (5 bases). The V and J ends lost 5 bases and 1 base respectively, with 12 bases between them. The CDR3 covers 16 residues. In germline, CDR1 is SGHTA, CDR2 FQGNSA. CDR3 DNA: TGTGCCAGCAGCCTCAGACAGTTGTCTGGGGCCAACGTCCTGACTTTC. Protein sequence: CASSLRQLSGANVLTF.

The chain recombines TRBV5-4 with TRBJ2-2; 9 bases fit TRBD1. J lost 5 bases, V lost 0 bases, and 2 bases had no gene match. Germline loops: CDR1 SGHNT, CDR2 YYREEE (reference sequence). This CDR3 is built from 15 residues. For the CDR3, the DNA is TGTGCCAGCAGCTTGGTTGGGACAGGGACCGGGGAGCTGTTTTTT. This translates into CASSLVGTGTGELFF.

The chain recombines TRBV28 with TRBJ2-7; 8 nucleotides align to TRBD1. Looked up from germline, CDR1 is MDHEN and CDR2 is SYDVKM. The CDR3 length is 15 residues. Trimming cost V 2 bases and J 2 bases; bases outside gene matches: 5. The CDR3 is CASSLNQGAAYEQYF. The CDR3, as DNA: TGTGCCAGCAGTTTAAACCAGGGGGCCGCCTACGAGCAGTACTTC.